This T cell receptor beta chain was documented in a study of patients and donors after allogeneic stem cell transplantation. Via MiXCR, TCRdb re-called the RT-PCR reads, giving one row per CDR3 protein. The sample lists approximately 20,000 distinct CDR3 sequences; about 5% were seen once. This clonotype was counted many times. The CDR3 consists of 18 residues. The clonotype was recovered from a human donor who was either an allogeneic HSCT recipient or a stem cell or donor lymphocyte infusion donor (not recorded which). It is not recorded whose cells these are; they may come from a transplant donor. The chain links TRBV21-1 to TRBJ2-4. TRBV21-1 is termed a pseudogene. What was sequenced was blood, either unsorted or a sorted T cell fraction (not recorded which). The CDR3 loop reads CASSKRLWGLQAKNIQYF. In DNA, the CDR3 is TGTGCCAGCAGCAAAAGGCTTTGGGGTTTACAGGCCAAAAACATTCAGTACTTC.